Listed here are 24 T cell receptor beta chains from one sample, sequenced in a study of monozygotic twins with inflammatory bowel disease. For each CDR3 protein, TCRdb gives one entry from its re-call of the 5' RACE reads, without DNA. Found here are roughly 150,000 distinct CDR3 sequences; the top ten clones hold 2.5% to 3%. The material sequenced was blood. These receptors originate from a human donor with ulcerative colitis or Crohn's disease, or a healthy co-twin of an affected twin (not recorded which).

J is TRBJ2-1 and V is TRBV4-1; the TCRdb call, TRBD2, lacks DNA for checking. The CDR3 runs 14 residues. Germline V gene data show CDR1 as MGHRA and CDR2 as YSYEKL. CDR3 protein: CASSPLAGVNEQFF.

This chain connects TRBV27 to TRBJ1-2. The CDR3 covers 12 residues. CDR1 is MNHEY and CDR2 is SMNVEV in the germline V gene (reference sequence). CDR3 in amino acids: CASSTPNYGYTF.

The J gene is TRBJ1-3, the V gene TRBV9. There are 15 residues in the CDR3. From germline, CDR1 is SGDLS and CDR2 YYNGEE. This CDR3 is CASSPRIGAGNTIYF.

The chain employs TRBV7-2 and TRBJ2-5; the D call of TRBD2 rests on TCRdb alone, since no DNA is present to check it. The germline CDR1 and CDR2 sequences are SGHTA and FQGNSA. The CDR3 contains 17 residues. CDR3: CASSFEGLASRQETQYF.

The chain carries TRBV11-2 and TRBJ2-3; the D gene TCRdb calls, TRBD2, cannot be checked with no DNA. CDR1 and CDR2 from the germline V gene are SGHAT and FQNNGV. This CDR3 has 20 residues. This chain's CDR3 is CASSLETTRWSRGGTDTQYF.

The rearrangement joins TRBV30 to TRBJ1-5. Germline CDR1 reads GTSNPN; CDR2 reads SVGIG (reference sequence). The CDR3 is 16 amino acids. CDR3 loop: CAWSIAGPGGNQPQHF.

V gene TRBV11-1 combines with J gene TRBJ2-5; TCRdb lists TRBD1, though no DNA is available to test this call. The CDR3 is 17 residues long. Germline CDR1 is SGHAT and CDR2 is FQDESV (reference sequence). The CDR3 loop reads CASRLVPGLPLRETQYF.

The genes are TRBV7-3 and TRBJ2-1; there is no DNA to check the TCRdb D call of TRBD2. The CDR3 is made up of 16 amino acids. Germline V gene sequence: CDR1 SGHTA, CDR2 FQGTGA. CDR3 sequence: CASSLTSGNDYNEQFF.

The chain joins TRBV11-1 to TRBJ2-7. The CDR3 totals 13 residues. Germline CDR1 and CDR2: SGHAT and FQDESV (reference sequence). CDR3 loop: CASSNSKVETGYF.

The CDR3 loop is CATSDLGRTSGYNEQFF. This chain connects TRBV24-1 to TRBJ2-1; TCRdb proposes TRBD2, but this gene call is untestable without DNA. The germline V gene has CDR1 KGHDR and CDR2 SFDVKD. This CDR3 has 17 amino acids.

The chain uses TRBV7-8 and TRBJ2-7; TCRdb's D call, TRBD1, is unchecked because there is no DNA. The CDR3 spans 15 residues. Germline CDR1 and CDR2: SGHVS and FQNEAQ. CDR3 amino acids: CASSLHRGVSYEQYF. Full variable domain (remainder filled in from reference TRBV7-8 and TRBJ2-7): GAGVSQSPRYKVAKRGQDVALRCDPISGHVSLFWYQQALGQGPEFLTYFQNEAQLDKSGLPSDRFFAERPEGSVSTLKIQRTQQEDSAVYLCASSLHRGVSYEQYFGPGTRLTVT.

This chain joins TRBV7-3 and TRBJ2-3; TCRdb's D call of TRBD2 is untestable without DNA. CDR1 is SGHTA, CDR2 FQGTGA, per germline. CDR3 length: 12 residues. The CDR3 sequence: CASSETSHTQYF.

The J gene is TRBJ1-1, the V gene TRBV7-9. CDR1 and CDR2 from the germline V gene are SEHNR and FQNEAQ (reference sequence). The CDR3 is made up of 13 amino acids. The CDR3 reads CASSPAGFGEAFF.

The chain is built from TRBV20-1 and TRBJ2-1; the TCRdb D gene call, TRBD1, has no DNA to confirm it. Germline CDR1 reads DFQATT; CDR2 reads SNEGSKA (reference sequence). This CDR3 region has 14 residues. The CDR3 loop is CSAPGVLIIDEQFF.

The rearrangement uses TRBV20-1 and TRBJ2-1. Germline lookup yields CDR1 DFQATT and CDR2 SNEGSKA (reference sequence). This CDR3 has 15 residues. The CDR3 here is CSAIPEEGPYNEQFF.

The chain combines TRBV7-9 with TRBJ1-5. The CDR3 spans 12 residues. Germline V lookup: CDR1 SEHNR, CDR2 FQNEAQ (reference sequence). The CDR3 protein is CASSLQDQPQHF. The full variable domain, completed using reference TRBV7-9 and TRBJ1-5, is DTGVSQNPRHKITKRGQNVTFRCDPISEHNRLYWYRQTLGQGPEFLTYFQNEAQLEKSRLLSDRFSAERPKGSFSTLEIQRTEQGDSAMYLCASSLQDQPQHFGDGTRLSIL.

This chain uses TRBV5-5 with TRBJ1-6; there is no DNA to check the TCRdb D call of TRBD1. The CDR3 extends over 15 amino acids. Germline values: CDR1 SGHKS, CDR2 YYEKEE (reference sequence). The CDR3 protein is CACSPGTVSGSPLHF.

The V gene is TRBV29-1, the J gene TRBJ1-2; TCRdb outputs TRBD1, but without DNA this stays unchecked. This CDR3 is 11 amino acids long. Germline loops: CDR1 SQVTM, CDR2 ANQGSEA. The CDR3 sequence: CSVDTGYGYTF.

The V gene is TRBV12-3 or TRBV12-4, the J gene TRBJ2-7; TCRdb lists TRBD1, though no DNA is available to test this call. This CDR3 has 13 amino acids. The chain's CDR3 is CASSPAGGSEQYF.

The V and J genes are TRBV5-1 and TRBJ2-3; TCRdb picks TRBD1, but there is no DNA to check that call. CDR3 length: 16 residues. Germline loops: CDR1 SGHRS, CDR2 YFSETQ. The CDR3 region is CASSAGVRTGTGTQYF.

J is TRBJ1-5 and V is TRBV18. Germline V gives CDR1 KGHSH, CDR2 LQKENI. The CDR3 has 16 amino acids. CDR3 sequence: CASSPTGQNSGQPQHF.

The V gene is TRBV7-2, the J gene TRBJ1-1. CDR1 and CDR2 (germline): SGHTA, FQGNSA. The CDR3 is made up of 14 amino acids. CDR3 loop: CASSWSGGYTEAFF.

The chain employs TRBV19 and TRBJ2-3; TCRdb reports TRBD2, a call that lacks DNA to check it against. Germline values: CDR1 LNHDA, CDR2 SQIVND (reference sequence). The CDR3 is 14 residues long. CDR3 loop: CASKTSGSGDTQYF.

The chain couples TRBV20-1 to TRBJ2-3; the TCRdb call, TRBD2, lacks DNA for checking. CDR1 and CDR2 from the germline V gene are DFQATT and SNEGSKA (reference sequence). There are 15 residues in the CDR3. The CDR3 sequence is CSASRLAEGTDTQYF.